Listed below are T cell receptor beta chains from one sample, sequenced in a study of T cell repertoires in cytomegalovirus infection. MiXCR, applied by TCRdb to the reads, yields one record per CDR3 protein. The table lists nearly 650,000 distinct CDR3 sequences, approximately 25% of them singletons. The specimen was CD8+ T cells from PBMCs. These receptors originate from a human donor in good health (CMV status not recorded). Some clones in this sample may be carry-over from other donors' samples. Each CDR3 is given with its conserved first and last residue. A D gene is named only where the DNA matches it firmly. Only some rows state a clone size, as once, few, many or a class for expanded clones.

D	V	J	size	DNA	CDR3
.	TRBV28	TRBJ2-1	.	TGTGCCAGCACCCAAGCCTATGAGCAGTTCTTC	CASTQAYEQFF
.	TRBV7-2	TRBJ2-1	many	TGTGCCAGCAGCTTAGATCGGCTACTTTACAATGAGCAGTTCTTC	CASSLDRLLYNEQFF
.	TRBV28	TRBJ1-2	few	TGTGCCAGCAGCGCCCCAGGATTTAACTATGGCTACACCTTC	CASSAPGFNYGYTF
.	TRBV4-1	TRBJ2-2	many	TGCGCCAGCAGCCAAGAGTACAGGGATGGCGGGGAGCTGTTTTTT	CASSQEYRDGGELFF
.	TRBV5-4	TRBJ2-7	.	TGTGCCAGCAGCTTGTGGCCCCGGGACACGAGCTCCTACGAGCAGTACTTC	CASSLWPRDTSSYEQYF
.	TRBV25-1	TRBJ2-3	many	TGTGCCAGCAGCGAGACCTACCAGGATACGCAGTATTTT	CASSETYQDTQYF
.	TRBV11-1	TRBJ2-1	many	TGTGCCAGCAGCTACTACGGGGCCCCTGCGGGCGAGCAGTTCTTC	CASSYYGAPAGEQFF
.	TRBV14	TRBJ1-5	few	TGTGCCAGCAGCCAAAAGAATCCCAATCAGCCCCAGCATTTT	CASSQKNPNQPQHF
TRBD2	TRBV7-6	TRBJ2-1	many	TGTGCCAGCAGCTTACTAGCGGTCCTCTACAATGAGCAGTTCTTC	CASSLLAVLYNEQFF
.	TRBV29-1	TRBJ2-3	many	TGCAGCGTTGAGGTTGTGGGGTCGGGCACAGATACGCAGTATTTT	CSVEVVGSGTDTQYF
.	TRBV7-8	TRBJ2-1	many	TGTGCCAGCAGCTTTGGACTGAGCAATGAGCAGTTCTTC	CASSFGLSNEQFF
.	TRBV7-6	TRBJ2-6	.	TGTGCCAGCAGCCGAGGGGCAGGGCCTGGGGCCAACGTCCTGACTTTC	CASSRGAGPGANVLTF
.	TRBV6-5	TRBJ2-3	many	TGTGCCAGCAGTTACCAGGAGTCCACTAGCACAGATACGCAGTATTTT	CASSYQESTSTDTQYF
.	TRBV9	TRBJ2-6	.	TGTGCCAGCAGCGTACGCCGGGACGGTAGCTCTGGGGCCAACGTCCTGACTTTC	CASSVRRDGSSGANVLTF
TRBD1	TRBV5-4	TRBJ2-1	.	TGTGCCAGCAGGTCAACAGGGGATGGTGAGCAGTTCTTC	CASRSTGDGEQFF
.	TRBV28	TRBJ2-1	.	TGTGCCAGCAGTTCCTCCTTTGGGGGAATGTCCTACAATGAGCAGTTCTTC	CASSSSFGGMSYNEQFF
TRBD1	TRBV28	TRBJ2-2	few	TGTGCCAACAGTATAGGGACAGGAGTTTTGAACACCGGGGAGCTGTTTTTT	CANSIGTGVLNTGELFF
TRBD1	TRBV20-1	TRBJ1-1	.	TGCAGTGCTCTCGGGACAGAGCTTTCGGAGAACACTGAAGCTTTCTTT	CSALGTELSENTEAFF
.	TRBV7-9	TRBJ2-7	.	TGTGCCAGCAGCGCAAGATACGAGCAGTACTTC	CASSARYEQYF
.	TRBV20-1	TRBJ2-7	.	TGCAGTGCCCCGACCGGGCGTAGAGGCGAGCAGTACTTC	CSAPTGRRGEQYF
.	TRBV7-9	TRBJ1-1	many	TGTGCCAGCAGCTTCCCTGAAGCTTTCTTT	CASSFPEAFF
TRBD2	TRBV27	TRBJ2-1	few	TGTGCCAGCAGTCTAATAGCGGGGCCATCCTACAATGAGCAGTTCTTC	CASSLIAGPSYNEQFF
.	TRBV5-6	TRBJ2-1	few	TGTGCGACCGGGCTTCTCGCAAGGTACAATGAGCAGTTCTTC	CATGLLARYNEQFF
TRBD1	TRBV7-4	TRBJ2-2	.	TGTGCCAGCAGCCGGCCGGGACAGGGACCGTCCGGGGAGCTGTTTTTT	CASSRPGQGPSGELFF
TRBD1	TRBV14	TRBJ1-2	few	TGTGCCAGCAGTTACGGGACAGCAGGCGGGTATGGCTACACCTTC	CASSYGTAGGYGYTF
TRBD1	TRBV6-5	TRBJ2-5	.	TGTGCCAGCAGTTGGGACAGAATTGAAGAGACCCAGTACTTC	CASSWDRIEETQYF
.	TRBV14	TRBJ1-3	.	TGTGCCAGCAGCCAAGAAGTGGGGTTACCAAGGAGTTGGAACACCATATATTTT	CASSQEVGLPRSWNTIYF
.	TRBV25-1	TRBJ1-2	.	TGTGCCAGCAGCCCCTCAGCCTATGGCTACACCTTC	CASSPSAYGYTF
.	TRBV29-1	TRBJ2-7	.	TGCAGCGTTGAACTCCTAGAAGGCTACGAGCAGTACTTC	CSVELLEGYEQYF
.	TRBV7-9	TRBJ2-7	many	TGTGCCAGCAGCGAGTACCGGGGAGGCTACGAGCAGTACTTC	CASSEYRGGYEQYF
.	TRBV20-1	TRBJ2-7	few	TGCAGTGCTAGAGATGGAAGGGGGGCACACACCTACGAGCAGTACTTC	CSARDGRGAHTYEQYF